These 23 T cell receptor beta chains were sequenced from one sample in a study of blood T cells in healthy people across ages. A second about 7 to 11 cycle PCR used barcoded and J-beta primers. TCRdb independently ran MiXCR on the 5' RACE reads; one entry per CDR3 protein. Of some 1.4 million distinct CDR3 sequences listed, roughly 40% are singletons. The material sequenced was blood. Every receptor here comes from a woman under 30 in good health.

This clonotype was seen only a few times. This sequence joins TRBV5-1 and TRBJ2-1; D gene ambiguous. Trimming took 4 bases from V and 8 from J, leaving 10 bases between them. The germline V gene has CDR1 SGHRS and CDR2 YFSETQ. This CDR3 has 12 residues. The CDR3 region is CASSLSEDEQFF. The CDR3 DNA reads as TGCGCCAGCAGCCTATCCGAAGATGAGCAGTTCTTC.

The chain links TRBV20-1 to TRBJ2-7; TRBD2 matches 12 bases. This CDR3 has 14 residues. Germline values: CDR1 DFQATT, CDR2 SNEGSKA (reference sequence). Trimming at V came to 3 bases and at J to 4 bases, leaving 4 bases not matched to a gene. The CDR3 protein is CSARLTSGGYEQYF. CDR3 DNA sequence: TGCAGTGCTAGGTTGACTAGCGGGGGATACGAGCAGTACTTC.

V usage is TRBV27 and J usage is TRBJ2-6; D may match TRBD1 or TRBD2 (6 bases each). The CDR3 has 18 residues. V lost 5 bases, J lost 1 base, and 18 bases lay in between. Per the germline V gene, CDR1 is MNHEY and CDR2 is SMNVEV (reference sequence). CDR3 in amino acids: CASSPRRGPVSGANVLTF. The CDR3 region has the DNA TGTGCCAGCAGTCCTCGCCGGGGGCCAGTGTCTGGGGCCAACGTCCTGACTTTC.

The count of this clonotype is one. The gene calls are TRBV6-1 and TRBJ1-5; D is ambiguous. Germline V gives CDR1 MNHNS, CDR2 SASEGT. The CDR3 sequence is 13 residues long. Trimming removed 6 bases at V and 5 bases at J, with 11 bases between. The chain's CDR3 is CASRAGKDQPQHF. CDR3 bases: TGTGCCAGCAGGGCAGGAAAGGATCAGCCCCAGCATTTT.

This chain connects TRBV6-5 to TRBJ2-5; D might be TRBD1 or TRBD2, each matching 6 bases. Trimming stripped 9 bases from V and 11 bases from J, with 16 bases between. CDR3 length: 11 residues. From germline, CDR1 is MNHEY and CDR2 SVGAGI. CDR3 residues: CASAGAREQYF. Here the CDR3 DNA reads TGTGCCAGTGCAGGGGCTCGGGAGCAGTACTTC.

This chain uses TRBV29-1 with TRBJ1-5; the D is unclear. V lost 4 bases, J lost 6 bases, and 10 bases lay in between. This CDR3 region has 12 residues. The germline V gene encodes CDR1 SQVTM and CDR2 ANQGSEA. The CDR3 DNA reads TGCAGCGTTGGAATCGTGGGTCAGCCCCAGCATTTT. Translating it yields CSVGIVGQPQHF.

V and J are TRBV9 and TRBJ1-2; D gene uncertain. The CDR3 is 13 amino acids. V lost 0 bases to trimming and J lost 6 bases, with 9 bases between them. Germline-derived CDR1 and CDR2 are SGDLS and YYNGEE. The CDR3, as DNA: TGTGCCAGCAGCGTAGGAGGCCAACATGGCTACACCTTC. It translates to CASSVGGQHGYTF.

The V gene is TRBV10-3, the J gene TRBJ1-5; a weak D match, TRBD1 (5 bases). Trimming took 0 bases from V and 5 from J, leaving 17 bases between them. CDR3 size: 17 residues. Germline CDR1 is ENHRY and CDR2 is SYGVKD. CDR3 sequence reads: CAISESKGVRGDQPQHF. The CDR3 DNA reads as TGTGCCATCAGTGAGTCGAAAGGGGTCCGGGGGGATCAGCCCCAGCATTTT.

This clonotype occurred a few times. This chain links TRBV7-2 with TRBJ2-7; D is possibly TRBD1 (6 bases). This CDR3 contains 14 residues. Trimming took 5 bases from V and 7 from J, leaving 18 bases between them. The V gene's germline CDR1 is SGHTA and CDR2 FQGNSA. DNA of the CDR3: TGTGCCAGCAGCCCCCGGACAGTTTTTAGGGAGCAGTACTTC. Its protein is CASSPRTVFREQYF.

Remarks on this clonotype: The junction departs from germline at one end; a sequencing error may be responsible. This chain links TRBV28 with TRBJ2-3; 7 nucleotides line up with TRBD2. CDR1 MDHEN and CDR2 SYDVKM come from the germline V gene. This CDR3 region has 16 residues. CDR3 sequence: CASGNPGVGDTDTQYF. CDR3 DNA: TGCGCCAGCGGGAACCCGGGTGTGGGCGACACAGATACGCAGTATTTT.

This chain links TRBV27 with TRBJ2-1; no clear D gene. V dropped 2 bases and J dropped 6 bases, with 5 bases sitting between them. The germline gives CDR1 MNHEY, CDR2 SMNVEV (reference sequence). The length of the CDR3 is 12 residues. This CDR3 is CASSLKPNEQFF. The CDR3, as DNA: TGTGCCAGCAGTTTAAAGCCCAATGAGCAGTTCTTC.

This sequence joins TRBV7-9 and TRBJ2-3; perhaps D is TRBD1 or TRBD2 (6 bases each). The length of the CDR3 is 17 residues. Germline V lookup: CDR1 SEHNR, CDR2 FQNEAQ (reference sequence). V was pared by 3 bases and J by 3 bases, with 19 bases between. As DNA, the CDR3 is TGTGCCAGCAGCTTGACGGGGGCGGCCCCCCGTACAGATACGCAGTATTTT. Its protein is CASSLTGAAPRTDTQYF.

On this clonotype itself: A junction boundary mismatches the germline segment, possibly from a read error. The genes are TRBV2 and TRBJ1-2, with 7 bases aligning to TRBD1. Germline CDR1 reads SNHLY; CDR2 reads FYNNEI. The CDR3 length is 12 residues. The CDR3 region is CANGQENYGYTF. The CDR3 nucleotides are TGTGCCAACGGACAGGAGAACTACGGCTACACCTTC.

The chain recombines TRBV12-3 or TRBV12-4 with TRBJ1-1; D is unresolved. V gave up 7 bases and J gave up 3 bases, with 15 bases separating them. The CDR3 is made up of 14 amino acids. The CDR3 spells CASNHPGRHTEAFF. The CDR3 bases are TGTGCCAGCAACCATCCGGGCAGACACACTGAAGCTTTCTTT.

This clonotype was recorded a few times. The chain recombines TRBV12-3 or TRBV12-4 with TRBJ2-3; 8 bases align to TRBD1. The CDR3 covers 15 residues. J lost 0 bases, V lost 8 bases, and 7 bases had no gene match. The CDR3 here is CASHAGQGSTDTQYF. CDR3 in DNA: TGTGCCAGCCATGCCGGACAGGGAAGCACAGATACGCAGTATTTT.

With respect to this clonotype: An end of the junction does not agree with germline; a read error may underlie this. The rearrangement links TRBV6-1 to TRBJ2-1; perhaps TRBD1 as D (5 bases). Germline CDR1 is MNHNS and CDR2 is SASEGT. The CDR3 extends over 19 amino acids. This chain's CDR3 is CASSEVAGLGVRAYNQQFF. The CDR3 DNA sequence: TGTGCCAGCAGTGAAGTAGCTGGCCTAGGGGTTCGGGCCTACAATCAGCAGTTCTTC.

The chain combines TRBV3-1 with TRBJ1-1, with D perhaps TRBD1 (5 bases). The V and J ends lost 0 bases and 7 bases respectively, with 15 bases between them. CDR1 LGHDT and CDR2 YNNKEL come from the germline V gene (reference sequence). The CDR3 is 15 amino acids. The CDR3 sequence: CASSQDSYQGYEAFF. The CDR3 DNA follows: TGTGCCAGCAGCCAAGATAGCTACCAGGGTTATGAAGCTTTCTTT. Supplemented by reference TRBV3-1 and TRBJ1-1, the full variable domain reads DTAVSQTPKYLVTQMGNDKSIKCEQNLGHDTMYWYKQDSKKFLKIMFSYNNKELIINETVPNRFSPKSPDKAHLNLHINSLELGDSAVYFCASSQDSYQGYEAFFGQGTRLTVV.

J is TRBJ1-6 and V is TRBV2, with D possibly TRBD1 on 5 matching bases. CDR1 SNHLY and CDR2 FYNNEI come from the germline V gene. Trimming removed 4 bases from V and 6 bases from J, with 16 bases in between. This CDR3 contains 16 residues. CDR3 region: CASSVQGERSNSPLHF. CDR3 in DNA: TGTGCCAGCAGTGTGCAGGGTGAGAGGAGTAATTCACCCCTCCACTTT.

The chain employs TRBV6-4 and TRBJ2-1; the match to TRBD1 covers 11 bases. Germline-derived CDR1 and CDR2 are MRHNA and SNTAGT. V dropped 6 bases and J dropped 9; count of bases not matched to a gene: 10. The CDR3 spans 15 residues. The CDR3 sequence is CASSRTGGMSGEQFF. CDR3 bases: TGTGCCAGCAGCAGGACAGGGGGCATGAGCGGTGAGCAGTTCTTC.

This clonotype was detected a few times. CDR3 DNA: TGTGCCCACACGCCCGGGGGGGACAGGGGACCGTATGGCTACACCTTC. This translates into CAHTPGGDRGPYGYTF. The V and J genes are TRBV24-1 and TRBJ1-2, with 10 bases fitting TRBD1. The J segment lost 5 bases and the V segment lost 12 bases, leaving 17 bases of the junction unmatched. The CDR3 consists of 16 residues. CDR1 and CDR2 (germline): KGHDR, SFDVKD.

The chain has TRBV12-3 or TRBV12-4 and TRBJ2-1; 14 bases align to TRBD2. This CDR3 spans 17 amino acids. Trimming removed 1 base from V and 4 bases from J; junction bases left unmatched: 3. The CDR3 spells CASSLGTSGGLYNEQFF. Written as DNA, the CDR3 is TGTGCCAGCAGTTTAGGGACTAGCGGGGGGCTTTACAATGAGCAGTTCTTC.

The chain couples TRBV6-1 to TRBJ1-1; D call uncertain. Trimming cost V 2 bases and J 1 base, with 26 bases left between them. The CDR3 covers 20 residues. Germline-derived CDR1 and CDR2 are MNHNS and SASEGT. In DNA form, the CDR3 reads TGTGCCAGCAGTGAATTTAGTGGGCTGCGGGGTCGGGCGCAGAACACTGAAGCTTTCTTT. It codes for CASSEFSGLRGRAQNTEAFF.

The chain recombines TRBV12-3 or TRBV12-4 with TRBJ1-3, with D possibly TRBD1 on 6 matching bases. V was shortened by 1 base and J by 4 bases, with 14 bases between the two germline ends. This CDR3 is 16 amino acids long. The DNA of the CDR3 is TGTGCCAGCAGTTTAGTTTACAGGGTGGACGGAAACACCATATATTTT. It codes for CASSLVYRVDGNTIYF.